This TCR beta chain comes out of a study of Ad26.COV2.S vaccination and SARS-CoV-2 variants. Study-wide results and limits: Vaccine recipients posted higher spike-specific TCR breadth than their placebo counterparts.

This CDR3 has 15 residues. With 2 bases clipped from V and 3 bases from J, the junction kept 4 bases outside the gene matches. In germline, CDR1 is MGHRA, CDR2 YSYEKL. This table comes from immunoSEQ multiplex PCR, and its TCRdb copy is limited to in-frame clones, with some not included. In the table there are about 410,000 clones, around nine tenths of which are singletons. On this clone: Its antigen is as yet unknown.

Described treatment: some 19 received Ad26.COV2.S at low or high dose, single or two shots; roughly five received placebo; per-sample allocation not given. Vaccine and placebo recipients were sampled on day 63 after the first injection. V and J are TRBV4-1 and TRBJ2-3; 8 bases align to TRBD1. The TCR was taken from a person between 18 and 65 years old who received the Ad26.COV2.S COVID-19 vaccine or a placebo. Source: peripheral blood, taken in a trial of Ad26.COV2.S vaccine versus placebo. CDR3 bases: TGCGCCAGCAGCCAACAGGGGGCGCGTACAGATACGCAGTATTTT. Residues: CASSQQGARTDTQYF.